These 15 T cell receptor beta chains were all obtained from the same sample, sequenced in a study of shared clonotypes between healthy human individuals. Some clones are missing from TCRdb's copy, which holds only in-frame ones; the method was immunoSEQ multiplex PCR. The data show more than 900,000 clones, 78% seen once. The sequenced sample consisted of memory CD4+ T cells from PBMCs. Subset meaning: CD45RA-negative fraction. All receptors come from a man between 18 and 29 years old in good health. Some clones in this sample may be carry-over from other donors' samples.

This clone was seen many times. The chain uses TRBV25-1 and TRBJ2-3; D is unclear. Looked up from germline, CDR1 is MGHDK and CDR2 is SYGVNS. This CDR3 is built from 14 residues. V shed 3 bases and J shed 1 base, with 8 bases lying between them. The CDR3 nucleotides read TGTGCCAGCAGTGACCCTGTGGGCACAGATACGCAGTATTTT. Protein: CASSDPVGTDTQYF.

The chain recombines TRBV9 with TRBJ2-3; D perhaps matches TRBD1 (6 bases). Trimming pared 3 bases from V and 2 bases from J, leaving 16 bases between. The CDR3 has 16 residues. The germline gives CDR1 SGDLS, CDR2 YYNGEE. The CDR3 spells CASSASGEINTDTQYF. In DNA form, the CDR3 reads TGTGCCAGCAGCGCCTCAGGGGAAATTAACACAGATACGCAGTATTTT.

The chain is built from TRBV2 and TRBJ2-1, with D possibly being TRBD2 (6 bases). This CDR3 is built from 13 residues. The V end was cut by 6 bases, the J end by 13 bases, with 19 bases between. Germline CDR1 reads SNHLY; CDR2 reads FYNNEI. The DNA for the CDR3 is TGTGCCAGCAGGGCCGACGGGAGCATCCCCCAGTTCTTC. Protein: CASRADGSIPQFF.

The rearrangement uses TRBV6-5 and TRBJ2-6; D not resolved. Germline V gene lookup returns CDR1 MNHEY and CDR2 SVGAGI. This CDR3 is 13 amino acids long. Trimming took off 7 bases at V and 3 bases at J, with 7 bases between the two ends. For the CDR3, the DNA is TGTGCCAGCAAGAAAGGTGGGGCCAACGTCCTGACTTTC. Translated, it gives CASKKGGANVLTF.

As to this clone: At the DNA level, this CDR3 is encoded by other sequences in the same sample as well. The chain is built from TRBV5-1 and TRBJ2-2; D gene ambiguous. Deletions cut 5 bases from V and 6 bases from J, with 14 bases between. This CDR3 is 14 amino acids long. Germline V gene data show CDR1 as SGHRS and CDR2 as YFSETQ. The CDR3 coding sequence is TGCGCCAGCAGTCCACGGACGGGTGCCGGGGAGCTGTTTTTT. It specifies CASSPRTGAGELFF. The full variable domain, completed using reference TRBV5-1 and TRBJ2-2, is KAGVTQTPRYLIKTRGQQVTLSCSPISGHRSVSWYQQTPGQGLQFLFEYFSETQRNKGNFPGRFSGRQFSNSRSEMNVSTLELGDSALYLCASSPRTGAGELFFGEGSRLTVL.

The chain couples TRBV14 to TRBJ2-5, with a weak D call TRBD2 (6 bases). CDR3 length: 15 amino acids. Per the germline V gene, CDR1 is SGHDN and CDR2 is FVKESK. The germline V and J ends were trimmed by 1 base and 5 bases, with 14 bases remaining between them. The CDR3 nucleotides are TGTGCCAGCAGCCAAGTCGGGGGAGCGAGCGAGACCCAGTACTTC. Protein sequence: CASSQVGGASETQYF.

For the CDR3, the DNA is TGTGCCAGCAGCTTGCAGACTAGCACAGAGACCCAGTACTTC. Amino acids: CASSLQTSTETQYF. The J gene is TRBJ2-5, the V gene TRBV7-6; 7 positions agree with TRBD2. V lost 3 bases and J lost 4; bases outside the gene matches: 5. CDR1 is SGHVS and CDR2 is FNYEAQ in the germline V gene. CDR3 size: 14 residues.

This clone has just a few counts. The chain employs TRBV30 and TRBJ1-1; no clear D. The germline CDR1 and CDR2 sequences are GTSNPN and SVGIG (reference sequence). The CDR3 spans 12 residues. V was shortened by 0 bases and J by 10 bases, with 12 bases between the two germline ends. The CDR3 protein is CAWSVGSGRAFF. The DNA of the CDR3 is TGTGCCTGGAGTGTGGGTTCGGGGAGAGCTTTCTTT. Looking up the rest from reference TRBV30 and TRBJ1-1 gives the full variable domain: SQTIHQWPATLVQPVGSPLSLECTVEGTSNPNLYWYRQAAGRGLQLLFYSVGIGQISSEVPQNLSASRPQDRQFILSSKKLLLSDSGFYLCAWSVGSGRAFFGQGTRLTVV.

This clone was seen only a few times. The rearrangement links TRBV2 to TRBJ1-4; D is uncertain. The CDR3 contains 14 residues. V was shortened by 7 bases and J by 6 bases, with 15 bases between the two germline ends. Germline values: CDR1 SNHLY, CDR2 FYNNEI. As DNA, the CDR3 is TGTGCCAGCAACCGAGCCCGGTCCTATGAAAAACTGTTTTTT. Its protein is CASNRARSYEKLFF.

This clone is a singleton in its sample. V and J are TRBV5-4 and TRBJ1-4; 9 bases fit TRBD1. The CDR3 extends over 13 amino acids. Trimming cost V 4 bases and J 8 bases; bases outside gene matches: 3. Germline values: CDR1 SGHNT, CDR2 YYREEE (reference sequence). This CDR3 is CASSDRGDEKLFF. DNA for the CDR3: TGTGCCAGCAGCGACAGGGGGGACGAAAAACTGTTTTTT.

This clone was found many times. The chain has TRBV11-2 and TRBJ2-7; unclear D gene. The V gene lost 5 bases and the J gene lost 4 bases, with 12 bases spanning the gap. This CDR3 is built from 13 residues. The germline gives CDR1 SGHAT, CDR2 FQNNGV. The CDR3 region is CASSHPVGYEQYF. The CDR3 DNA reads TGTGCCAGCAGCCACCCTGTCGGTTACGAGCAGTACTTC.

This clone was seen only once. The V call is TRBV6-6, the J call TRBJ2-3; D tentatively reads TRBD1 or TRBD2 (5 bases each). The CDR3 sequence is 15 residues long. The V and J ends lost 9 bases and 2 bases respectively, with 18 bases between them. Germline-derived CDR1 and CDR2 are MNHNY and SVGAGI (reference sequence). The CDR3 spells CASSGRSPYTDTQYF. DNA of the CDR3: TGTGCCAGTTCGGGGCGGAGCCCCTACACAGATACGCAGTATTTT.

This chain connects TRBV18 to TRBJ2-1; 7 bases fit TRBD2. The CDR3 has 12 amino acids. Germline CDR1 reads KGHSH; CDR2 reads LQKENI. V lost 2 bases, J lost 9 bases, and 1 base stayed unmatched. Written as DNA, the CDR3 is TGTGCCAGCTCACCAGGGGAGGGTGAGCAGTTCTTC. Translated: CASSPGEGEQFF.

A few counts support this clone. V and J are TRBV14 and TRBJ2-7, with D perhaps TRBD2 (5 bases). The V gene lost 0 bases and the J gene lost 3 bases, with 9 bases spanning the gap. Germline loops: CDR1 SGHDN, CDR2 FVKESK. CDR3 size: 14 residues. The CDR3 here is CASSQDWAGYEQYF. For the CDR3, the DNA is TGTGCCAGCAGCCAAGATTGGGCGGGCTACGAGCAGTACTTC.

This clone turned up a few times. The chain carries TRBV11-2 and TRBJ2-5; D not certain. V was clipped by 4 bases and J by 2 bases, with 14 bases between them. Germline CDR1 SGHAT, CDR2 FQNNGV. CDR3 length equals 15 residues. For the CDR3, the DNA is TGTGCCAGCAGCTCCCAGTCCCCGACTCAAGAGACCCAGTACTTC. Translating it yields CASSSQSPTQETQYF.